This T cell receptor beta chain was documented in a study of shared clonotypes between healthy human individuals. Study-level results: Approximately 5% of naive CD4 clonotypes were shared across a few donors.

Original methodology: Filtering was not the same, since immunoSEQ gave junction-only sequences without quality scores. Repertoires were generated with immunoSEQ multiplex PCR, while TCRdb's copy carries only in-frame clones and drops some. From that table come the V and J calls and clone size; the DNA was used to work out D and trimming. The repertoire has about 710,000 clones, 60% to 75% of them found once; the top ten carry around 2%. The trim removed 1 base at V and 0 bases at J, leaving 7 bases unmatched. The CDR3 is 18 amino acids. CDR1 SGHNT and CDR2 YENEEA come from the germline V gene. A note on this clone: Its antigen remains unknown.

The source is a woman aged 25 to 39 in good health. The chain employs TRBV11-3 and TRBJ2-2; 8 bases are shared with TRBD2. The sequencing input was memory CD4+ T cells sorted from blood. This sample's subset: CD45RA-negative fraction. The CDR3 DNA reads as TGTGCCAGCAGCTTAGGGGAAATAGCGGGGTCGAACACCGGGGAGCTGTTTTTT. Protein: CASSLGEIAGSNTGELFF.